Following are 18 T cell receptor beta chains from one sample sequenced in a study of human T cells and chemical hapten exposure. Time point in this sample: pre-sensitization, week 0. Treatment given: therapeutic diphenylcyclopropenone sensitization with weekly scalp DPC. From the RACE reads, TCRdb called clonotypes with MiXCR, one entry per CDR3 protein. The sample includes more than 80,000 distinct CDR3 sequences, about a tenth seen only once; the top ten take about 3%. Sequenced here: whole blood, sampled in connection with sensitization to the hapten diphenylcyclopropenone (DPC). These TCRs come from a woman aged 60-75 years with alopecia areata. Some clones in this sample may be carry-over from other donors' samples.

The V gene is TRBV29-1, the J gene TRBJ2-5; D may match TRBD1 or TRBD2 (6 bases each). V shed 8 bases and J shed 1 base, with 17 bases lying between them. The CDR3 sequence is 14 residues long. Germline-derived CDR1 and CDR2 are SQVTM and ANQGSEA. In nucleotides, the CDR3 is TGCAGCACTGGAAGGGGGGCGTCCCAAGAGACCCAGTACTTC. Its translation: CSTGRGASQETQYF.

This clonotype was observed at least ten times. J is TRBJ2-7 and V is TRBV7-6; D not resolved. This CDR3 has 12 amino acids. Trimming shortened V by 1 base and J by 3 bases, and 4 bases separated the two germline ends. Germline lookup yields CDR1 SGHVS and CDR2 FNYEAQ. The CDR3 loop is CASSLGYYEQYF. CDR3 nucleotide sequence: TGTGCCAGCAGCTTAGGCTACTACGAGCAGTACTTC.

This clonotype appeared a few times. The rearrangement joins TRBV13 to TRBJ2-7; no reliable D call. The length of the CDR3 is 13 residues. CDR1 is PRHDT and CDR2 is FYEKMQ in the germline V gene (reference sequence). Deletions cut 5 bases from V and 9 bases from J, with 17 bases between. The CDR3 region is CASSKGSEQWQYF. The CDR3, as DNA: TGTGCCAGCAGCAAGGGCTCTGAGCAGTGGCAGTACTTC.

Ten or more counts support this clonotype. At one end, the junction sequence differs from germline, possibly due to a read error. CDR3 protein: CASSVEPSLTGDF. DNA of the CDR3: TGTGCCAGCAGCGTAGAGCCGTCACTCACAGGTGACTTC. The chain carries TRBV7-2 and TRBJ2-4; D is possibly TRBD1 (5 bases). Germline V lookup: CDR1 SGHTA, CDR2 FQGNSA. The length of the CDR3 is 13 residues.

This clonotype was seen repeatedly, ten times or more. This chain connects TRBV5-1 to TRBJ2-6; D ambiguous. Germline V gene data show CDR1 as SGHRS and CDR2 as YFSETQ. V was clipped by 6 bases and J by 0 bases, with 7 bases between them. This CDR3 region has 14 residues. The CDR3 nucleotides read TGCGCCAGCACCCTCAGCTCTGGGGCCAACGTCCTGACTTTC. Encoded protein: CASTLSSGANVLTF.

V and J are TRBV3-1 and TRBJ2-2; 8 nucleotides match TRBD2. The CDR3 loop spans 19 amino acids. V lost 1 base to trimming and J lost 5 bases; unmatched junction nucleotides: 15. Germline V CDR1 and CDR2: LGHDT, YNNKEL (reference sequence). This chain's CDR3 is CASSQGRGGPEMFTGELFF. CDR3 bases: TGTGCCAGCAGCCAAGGTCGGGGGGGGCCCGAGATGTTTACCGGGGAGCTGTTTTTT.

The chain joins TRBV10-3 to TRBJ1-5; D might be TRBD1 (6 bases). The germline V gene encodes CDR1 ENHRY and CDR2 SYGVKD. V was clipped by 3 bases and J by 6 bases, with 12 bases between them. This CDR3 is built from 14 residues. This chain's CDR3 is CAISDGGAGQPQHF. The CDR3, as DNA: TGTGCCATCAGTGATGGGGGGGCCGGTCAGCCCCAGCATTTT.

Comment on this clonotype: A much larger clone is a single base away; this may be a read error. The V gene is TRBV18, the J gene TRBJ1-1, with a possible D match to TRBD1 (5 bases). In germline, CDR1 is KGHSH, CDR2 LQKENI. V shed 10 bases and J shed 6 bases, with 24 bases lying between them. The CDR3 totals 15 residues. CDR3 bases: TGTGCCAACTCTCAACTCAGGGAACTGGGGTCTGAAGCTTTCTTT. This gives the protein CANSQLRELGSEAFF.

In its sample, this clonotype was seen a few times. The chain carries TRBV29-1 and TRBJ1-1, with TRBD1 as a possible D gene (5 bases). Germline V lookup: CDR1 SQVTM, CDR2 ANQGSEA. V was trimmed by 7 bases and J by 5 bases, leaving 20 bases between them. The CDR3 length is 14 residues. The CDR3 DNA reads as TGCAGCGCCTTTGTTTGGGGGGAGGGTACTGAAGCTTTCTTT. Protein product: CSAFVWGEGTEAFF.

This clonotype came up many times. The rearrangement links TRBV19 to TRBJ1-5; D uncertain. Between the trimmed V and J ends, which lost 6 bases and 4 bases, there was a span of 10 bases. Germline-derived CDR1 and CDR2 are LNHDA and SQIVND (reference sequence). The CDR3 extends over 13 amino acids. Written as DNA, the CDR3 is TGTGCCAGTAGCAAACCGGGGAATCAGCCCCAGCATTTT. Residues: CASSKPGNQPQHF. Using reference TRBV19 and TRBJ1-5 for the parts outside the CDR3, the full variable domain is DGGITQSPKYLFRKEGQNVTLSCEQNLNHDAMYWYRQDPGQGLRLIYYSQIVNDFQKGDIAEGYSVSREKKESFPLTVTSAQKNPTAFYLCASSKPGNQPQHFGDGTRLSIL.

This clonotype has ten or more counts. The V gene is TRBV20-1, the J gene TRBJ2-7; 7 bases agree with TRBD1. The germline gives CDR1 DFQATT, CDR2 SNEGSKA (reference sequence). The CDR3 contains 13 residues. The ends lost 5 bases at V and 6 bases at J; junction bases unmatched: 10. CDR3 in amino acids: CSAQDRVEGEQYF. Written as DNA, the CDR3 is TGCAGTGCTCAAGACAGGGTTGAGGGCGAGCAGTACTTC.

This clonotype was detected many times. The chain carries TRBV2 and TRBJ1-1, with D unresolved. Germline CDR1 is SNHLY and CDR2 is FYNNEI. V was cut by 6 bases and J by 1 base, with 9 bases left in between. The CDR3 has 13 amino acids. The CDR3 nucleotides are TGTGCCAGCAGGCCCCCATGGAACACTGAAGCTTTCTTT. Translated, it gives CASRPPWNTEAFF.

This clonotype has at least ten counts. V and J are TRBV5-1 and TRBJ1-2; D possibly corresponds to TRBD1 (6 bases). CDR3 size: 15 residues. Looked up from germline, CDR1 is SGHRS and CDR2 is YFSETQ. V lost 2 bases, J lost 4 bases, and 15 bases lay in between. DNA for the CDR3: TGCGCCAGCAGCTTAACCTCCGGGACAAGCTATGGCTACACCTTC. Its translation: CASSLTSGTSYGYTF.

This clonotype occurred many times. CDR3 sequence (DNA): TGTGCCAGCAGCTTTACTTCGGAGCAGTACTTC. This encodes CASSFTSEQYF. This chain uses TRBV5-5 with TRBJ2-7; D not resolved. V was clipped by 2 bases and J by 7 bases, with 7 bases between them. CDR3 length: 11 amino acids. The germline gives CDR1 SGHKS, CDR2 YYEKEE (reference sequence).

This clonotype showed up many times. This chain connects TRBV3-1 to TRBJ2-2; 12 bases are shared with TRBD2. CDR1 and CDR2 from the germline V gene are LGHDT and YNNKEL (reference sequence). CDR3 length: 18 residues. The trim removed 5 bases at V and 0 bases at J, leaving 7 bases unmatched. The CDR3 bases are TGTGCCAGCAGCTTCTGGACTAGCGGGAACGCGAACACCGGGGAGCTGTTTTTT. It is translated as CASSFWTSGNANTGELFF.

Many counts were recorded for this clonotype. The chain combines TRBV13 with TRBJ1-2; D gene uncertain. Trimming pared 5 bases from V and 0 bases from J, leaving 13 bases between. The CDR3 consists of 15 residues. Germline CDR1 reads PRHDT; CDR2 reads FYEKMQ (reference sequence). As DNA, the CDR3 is TGTGCCAGCAGCCCCGCATTGGAAGCTAACTATGGCTACACCTTC. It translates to CASSPALEANYGYTF.

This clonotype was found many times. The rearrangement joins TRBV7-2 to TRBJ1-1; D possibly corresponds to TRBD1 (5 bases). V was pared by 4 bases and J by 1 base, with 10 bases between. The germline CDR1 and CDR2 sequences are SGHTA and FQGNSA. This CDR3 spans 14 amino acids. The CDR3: CASSSMQGNTEAFF. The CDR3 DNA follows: TGTGCCAGCAGCTCCATGCAGGGGAACACTGAAGCTTTCTTT.

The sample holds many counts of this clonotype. The CDR3 coding sequence is TGTGCCAGTATTGCGTATGGGGACAGGGCAGACTCTGGGGCCAACGTCCTGACTTTC. Amino acid sequence: CASIAYGDRADSGANVLTF. The rearrangement joins TRBV19 to TRBJ2-6, with 9 bases that match TRBD1. The CDR3 spans 19 residues. CDR1 and CDR2 from the germline V gene are LNHDA and SQIVND (reference sequence). Trimming took 7 bases from V and 0 from J; bases not matched to a gene: 13. Together with reference TRBV19 and TRBJ2-6, the CDR3 gives the full variable domain: DGGITQSPKYLFRKEGQNVTLSCEQNLNHDAMYWYRQDPGQGLRLIYYSQIVNDFQKGDIAEGYSVSREKKESFPLTVTSAQKNPTAFYLCASIAYGDRADSGANVLTFGAGSRLTVL.